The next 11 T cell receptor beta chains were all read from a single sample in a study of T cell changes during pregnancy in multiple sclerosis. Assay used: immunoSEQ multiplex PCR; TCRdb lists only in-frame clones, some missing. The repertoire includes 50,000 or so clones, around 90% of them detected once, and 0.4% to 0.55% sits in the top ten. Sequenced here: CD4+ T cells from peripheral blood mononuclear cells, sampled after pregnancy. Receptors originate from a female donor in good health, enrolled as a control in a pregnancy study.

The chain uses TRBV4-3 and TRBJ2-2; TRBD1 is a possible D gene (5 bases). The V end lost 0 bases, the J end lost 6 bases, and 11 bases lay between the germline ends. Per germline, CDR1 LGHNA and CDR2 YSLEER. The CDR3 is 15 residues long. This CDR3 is CASSQDQGLAGELFF. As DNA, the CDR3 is TGCGCCAGCAGCCAAGATCAGGGTTTGGCCGGGGAGCTGTTTTTT.

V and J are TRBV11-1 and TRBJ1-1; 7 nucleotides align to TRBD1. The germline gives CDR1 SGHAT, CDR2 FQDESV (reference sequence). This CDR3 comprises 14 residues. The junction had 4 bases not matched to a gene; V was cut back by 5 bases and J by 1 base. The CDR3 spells CASSAGGENTEAFF. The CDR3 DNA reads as TGTGCCAGCAGCGCAGGGGGTGAGAACACTGAAGCTTTCTTT.

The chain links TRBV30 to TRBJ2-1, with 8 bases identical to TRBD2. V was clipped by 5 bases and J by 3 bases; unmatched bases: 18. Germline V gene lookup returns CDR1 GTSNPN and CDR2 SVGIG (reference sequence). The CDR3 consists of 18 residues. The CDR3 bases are TGTGCCTGGGGGAATACGGGGACTCGGGGGGGAAACTACAATGAGCAGTTCTTC. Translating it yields CAWGNTGTRGGNYNEQFF.

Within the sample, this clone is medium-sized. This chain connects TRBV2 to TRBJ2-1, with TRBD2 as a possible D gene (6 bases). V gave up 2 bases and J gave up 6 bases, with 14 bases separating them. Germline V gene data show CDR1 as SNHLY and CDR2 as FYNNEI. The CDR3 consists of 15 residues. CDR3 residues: CASSETAGFGNEQFF. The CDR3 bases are TGTGCCAGCAGTGAAACCGCGGGGTTCGGCAATGAGCAGTTCTTC.

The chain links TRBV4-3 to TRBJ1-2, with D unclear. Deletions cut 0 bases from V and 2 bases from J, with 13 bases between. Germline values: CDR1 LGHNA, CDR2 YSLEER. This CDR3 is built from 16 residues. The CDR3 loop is CASSQDLGGPNYGYTF. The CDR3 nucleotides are TGCGCCAGCAGCCAAGATCTGGGAGGGCCCAACTATGGCTACACCTTC.

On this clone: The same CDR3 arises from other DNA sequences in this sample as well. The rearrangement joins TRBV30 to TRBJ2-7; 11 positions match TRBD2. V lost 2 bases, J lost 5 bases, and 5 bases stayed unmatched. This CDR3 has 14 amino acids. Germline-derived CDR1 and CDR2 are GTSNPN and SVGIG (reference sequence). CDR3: CAWSKGLAVDEQYF. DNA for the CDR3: TGTGCCTGGAGTAAGGGACTAGCGGTTGACGAGCAGTACTTC.

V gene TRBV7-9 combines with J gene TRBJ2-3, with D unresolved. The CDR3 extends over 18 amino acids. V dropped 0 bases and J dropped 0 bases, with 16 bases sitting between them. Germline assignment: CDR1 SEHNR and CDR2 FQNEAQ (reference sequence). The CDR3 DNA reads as TGTGCCAGCAGCTTAGCGCGTGCTAGTTTCACTAGCACAGATACGCAGTATTTT. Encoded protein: CASSLARASFTSTDTQYF.

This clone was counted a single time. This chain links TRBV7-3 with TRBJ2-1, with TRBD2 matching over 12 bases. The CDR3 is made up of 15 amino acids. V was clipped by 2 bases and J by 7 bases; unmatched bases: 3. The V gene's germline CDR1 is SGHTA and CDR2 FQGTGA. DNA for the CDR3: TGTGCCAGCAGCTTACGACTAGCGGGGGCAAATGAGCAGTTCTTC. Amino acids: CASSLRLAGANEQFF. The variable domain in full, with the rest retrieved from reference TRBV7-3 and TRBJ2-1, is GAGVSQTPSNKVTEKGKYVELRCDPISGHTALYWYRQSLGQGPEFLIYFQGTGAADDSGLPNDRFFAVRPEGSVSTLKIQRTERGDSAVYLCASSLRLAGANEQFFGPGTRLTVL.

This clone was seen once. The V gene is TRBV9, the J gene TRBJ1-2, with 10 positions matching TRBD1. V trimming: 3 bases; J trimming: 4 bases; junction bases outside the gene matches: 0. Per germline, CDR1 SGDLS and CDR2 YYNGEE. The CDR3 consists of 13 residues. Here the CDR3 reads CASSGTGGYGYTF. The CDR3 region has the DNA TGTGCCAGCAGCGGGACAGGGGGCTATGGCTACACCTTC.

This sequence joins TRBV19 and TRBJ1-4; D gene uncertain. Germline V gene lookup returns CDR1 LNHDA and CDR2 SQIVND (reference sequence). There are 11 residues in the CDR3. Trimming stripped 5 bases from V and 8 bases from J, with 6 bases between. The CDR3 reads CASSEGEKLFF. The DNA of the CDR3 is TGTGCCAGTAGTGAGGGAGAAAAACTGTTTTTT. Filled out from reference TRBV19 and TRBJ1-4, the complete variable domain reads DGGITQSPKYLFRKEGQNVTLSCEQNLNHDAMYWYRQDPGQGLRLIYYSQIVNDFQKGDIAEGYSVSREKKESFPLTVTSAQKNPTAFYLCASSEGEKLFFGSGTQLSVL.

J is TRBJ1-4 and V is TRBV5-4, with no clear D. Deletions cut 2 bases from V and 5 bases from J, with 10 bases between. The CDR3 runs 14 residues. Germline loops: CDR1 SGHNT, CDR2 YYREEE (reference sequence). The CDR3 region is CASSFSGGNEKLFF. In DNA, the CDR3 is TGTGCCAGCAGCTTTTCAGGCGGGAATGAAAAACTGTTTTTT.